The 21 T cell receptor beta chains in this list originate from one sample, sequenced in a study of T cell changes during pregnancy in multiple sclerosis (dated by TCRdb to about 2019). The method was the immunoSEQ multiplex PCR assay. Held by TCRdb, this immuneACCESS table contains in-frame sequences only and omits some clones. Under half of the omission traces to an unresolved V gene where checked; the cause of the rest is unknown. This sample is represented by about 54,000 clones; more than 85% of them were singletons. Approximately 1% of the sample belongs to the ten largest clones. The sample was peripheral blood, taken after pregnancy. These receptors were collected from a female donor in good health, enrolled as a control in a pregnancy study.

This chain joins TRBV18 and TRBJ2-2; D may be TRBD1 (6 bases). The length of the CDR3 is 18 residues. V was shortened by 1 base and J by 0 bases, with 15 bases between the two germline ends. The germline V gene has CDR1 KGHSH and CDR2 LQKENI. The CDR3 nucleotides are TGTGCCAGCTCACCACGGGTGGTCGGGACAACGAACACCGGGGAGCTGTTTTTT. Amino acids: CASSPRVVGTTNTGELFF.

This rearrangement joins TRBV12-5 to TRBJ1-1; D is ambiguous. The CDR3 is made up of 17 amino acids. Per germline, CDR1 LGHNT and CDR2 FRNRAP. V lost 7 bases and J 0 bases, leaving 21 bases between the germline ends. The CDR3 protein is CASARKREVFLNTEAFF. The CDR3, as DNA: TGTGCTAGTGCCCGTAAACGGGAGGTGTTTTTGAACACTGAAGCTTTCTTT.

V is TRBV28 and J is TRBJ1-2; D possibly corresponds to TRBD1 (5 bases). Germline assignment: CDR1 MDHEN and CDR2 SYDVKM. CDR3 length: 11 amino acids. CDR3 nucleotides: TGTGTTGGGGAGGGGAACTATGGCTACACCTTC. Protein product: CVGEGNYGYTF.

The rearrangement joins TRBV7-2 to TRBJ2-1; 8 nucleotides agree with TRBD1. The junction had 7 bases not matched to a gene; V was cut back by 5 bases and J by 4 bases. The CDR3 is 15 residues long. Germline V CDR1 and CDR2: SGHTA, FQGNSA. The CDR3 spells CASSLGQGPYNEQFF. DNA of the CDR3: TGTGCCAGCAGCCTCGGACAGGGTCCTTACAATGAGCAGTTCTTC.

This rearrangement joins TRBV27 to TRBJ1-2; possibly TRBD1 for D (5 bases). CDR1 is MNHEY and CDR2 is SMNVEV in the germline V gene (reference sequence). This CDR3 contains 14 residues. V was trimmed by 0 bases and J by 4 bases, leaving 9 bases between them. The CDR3 spells CASSLSGLGYGYTF. CDR3 nucleotides: TGTGCCAGCAGTTTATCGGGGCTTGGCTATGGCTACACCTTC.

V gene TRBV2 combines with J gene TRBJ2-2; TRBD2 might be the D (6 bases). CDR1 and CDR2 from the germline V gene are SNHLY and FYNNEI. The CDR3 loop spans 13 amino acids. The V gene lost 8 bases and the J gene lost 4 bases, with 11 bases spanning the gap. The DNA for the CDR3 is TGTGCCAGCCGGGCTAGCGTCACCGGGGAGCTGTTTTTT. It yields the protein CASRASVTGELFF. Combining the CDR3 with reference TRBV2 and TRBJ2-2 gives the whole variable domain EPEVTQTPSHQVTQMGQEVILRCVPISNHLYFYWYRQILGQKVEFLVSFYNNEISEKSEIFDDQFSVERPDGSNFTLKIRSTKLEDSAMYFCASRASVTGELFFGEGSRLTVL.

The V gene is TRBV7-9, the J gene TRBJ1-2; 8 nucleotides line up with TRBD1. The CDR3 is 14 residues long. Germline loops: CDR1 SEHNR, CDR2 FQNEAQ (reference sequence). V shed 2 bases, J shed 8 bases, and the junction held 7 bases outside the gene matches. The DNA for the CDR3 is TGTGCCAGCAGCTTAACGGACAGGGACGGGGGCTACACCTTC. As protein: CASSLTDRDGGYTF.

This chain joins TRBV6-1 and TRBJ2-3, with 9 bases aligning to TRBD2. Unmatched junction bases numbered 7, after V lost 1 base and J lost 2 bases. The CDR3 length is 17 residues. Germline loops: CDR1 MNHNS, CDR2 SASEGT. CDR3: CASSEGWAGGFTDTQYF. The CDR3, as DNA: TGTGCCAGCAGTGAAGGTTGGGCGGGGGGGTTCACAGATACGCAGTATTTT.

The chain uses TRBV7-9 and TRBJ2-3; D is ambiguous. V was trimmed by 1 base and J by 0 bases, leaving 11 bases between them. Germline V lookup: CDR1 SEHNR, CDR2 FQNEAQ (reference sequence). The length of the CDR3 is 16 residues. In nucleotides, the CDR3 is TGTGCCAGCAGCTTAGGTCAGCGAGATAGCACAGATACGCAGTATTTT. Protein: CASSLGQRDSTDTQYF.

The genes are TRBV7-2 and TRBJ2-7; 9 nucleotides align to TRBD1. Germline CDR1 reads SGHTA; CDR2 reads FQGNSA. The CDR3 sequence is 15 residues long. The V segment lost 4 bases and the J segment 4 bases; nucleotides outside the gene matches: 8. This chain's CDR3 is CASSSRGGQGYEQYF. For the CDR3, the DNA is TGTGCCAGCAGCTCACGAGGGGGACAGGGTTACGAGCAGTACTTC.

The J gene is TRBJ2-7, the V gene TRBV6-1; 7 positions agree with TRBD2. V lost 1 base and J lost 3; bases outside the gene matches: 18. This CDR3 is 19 amino acids long. Looked up from germline, CDR1 is MNHNS and CDR2 is SASEGT. CDR3 region: CASSEEMREGRFANYEQYF. The CDR3, as DNA: TGTGCCAGCAGTGAAGAAATGAGGGAGGGCCGTTTCGCGAACTACGAGCAGTACTTC.

The rearrangement links TRBV30 to TRBJ1-5, with TRBD1 matching 8 bases. Trimming at V came to 2 bases and at J to 6 bases, leaving 6 bases not matched to a gene. The CDR3 covers 14 residues. CDR1 and CDR2 (germline): GTSNPN, SVGIG (reference sequence). The CDR3 loop reads CAWSTGGAGQPQHF. The CDR3 bases are TGTGCCTGGAGTACAGGGGGGGCGGGTCAGCCCCAGCATTTT.

The V and J genes are TRBV5-1 and TRBJ1-2, with TRBD1 matching over 12 bases. CDR1 SGHRS and CDR2 YFSETQ come from the germline V gene. CDR3 length: 16 amino acids. The V gene end was trimmed by 4 bases and the J gene end by 8 bases; junction bases not matched to a gene: 12. For the CDR3, the DNA is TGCGCCAGCAGCCCCGAACCGGGACAGGGGGCTGTGGGCTACACCTTC. The encoded protein is CASSPEPGQGAVGYTF.

The chain employs TRBV5-4 and TRBJ2-5; D gene uncertain. The CDR3 contains 14 residues. Trimming shortened V by 5 bases and J by 5 bases, and 16 bases separated the two germline ends. Germline V CDR1 and CDR2: SGHNT, YYREEE (reference sequence). CDR3 in amino acids: CASSSDRWSETQYF. The CDR3 DNA reads TGTGCCAGCAGTTCAGATCGCTGGAGCGAGACCCAGTACTTC.

V is TRBV19 and J is TRBJ2-2, with 8 bases fitting TRBD2. CDR1 and CDR2 (germline): LNHDA, SQIVND (reference sequence). The V segment lost 6 bases and the J segment 6 bases; nucleotides outside the gene matches: 9. The CDR3 sequence is 15 residues long. CDR3 sequence: CASSPRTSRPGELFF. CDR3 coding DNA: TGTGCCAGTAGCCCACGGACTAGCCGGCCCGGGGAGCTGTTTTTT.

The rearrangement links TRBV6-4 to TRBJ1-5; TRBD1 matches 7 bases. Germline V gene sequence: CDR1 MRHNA, CDR2 SNTAGT. The CDR3 runs 16 residues. V lost 8 bases and J lost 6; bases outside the gene matches: 16. The CDR3 protein is CASGTRGRNKTQPQHF. The CDR3 nucleotides read TGTGCCAGCGGGACGAGGGGGCGCAACAAAACTCAGCCCCAGCATTTT.

This chain joins TRBV5-6 and TRBJ1-2; 7 bases are shared with TRBD1. This CDR3 spans 13 amino acids. Unmatched junction bases numbered 4, after V lost 4 bases and J lost 4 bases. Germline CDR1 reads SGHDT; CDR2 reads YYEEEE. CDR3 coding DNA: TGTGCCAGCAGCCCAGACAGGGTCTATGGCTACACCTTC. This translates into CASSPDRVYGYTF.

The rearrangement uses TRBV30 and TRBJ2-1; 7 positions agree with TRBD2. CDR3 length equals 12 residues. CDR1 and CDR2 from the germline V gene are GTSNPN and SVGIG (reference sequence). J lost 12 bases, V lost 5 bases, and 10 bases had no gene match. CDR3 DNA sequence: TGTGCCTGGGGGAGGGCAGAAAGTGGGCAGTTCTTC. Amino acids: CAWGRAESGQFF.

J is TRBJ2-2 and V is TRBV5-4; D perhaps matches TRBD2 (6 bases). V was cut by 3 bases and J by 4 bases, with 13 bases left in between. Germline assignment: CDR1 SGHNT and CDR2 YYREEE (reference sequence). The CDR3 loop spans 15 amino acids. CDR3: CASSSRGGTTGELFF. CDR3 bases: TGTGCCAGCAGCTCCCGTGGGGGGACCACCGGGGAGCTGTTTTTT. Complete variable domain (other parts from reference TRBV5-4 and TRBJ2-2): ETGVTQSPTHLIKTRGQQVTLRCSSQSGHNTVSWYQQALGQGPQFIFQYYREEENGRGNFPPRFSGLQFPNYSSELNVNALELDDSALYLCASSSRGGTTGELFFGEGSRLTVL.

The chain is built from TRBV6-1 and TRBJ2-3, with a tentative D call TRBD1 (5 bases). This CDR3 is 12 amino acids long. Germline CDR1 and CDR2: MNHNS and SASEGT. The germline V and J ends were trimmed by 9 bases and 8 bases, with 15 bases remaining between them. CDR3 sequence (DNA): TGTGCCAGGGGTCGCCAGGGTGGTACGCAGTATTTT. It translates to CARGRQGGTQYF.

The CDR3, as DNA: TGTGCCAGCAGTCGGGACAGGGTGACAGATACGCAGTATTTT. Translated: CASSRDRVTDTQYF. The rearrangement uses TRBV2 and TRBJ2-3, with TRBD1 identical over 9 bases. After removal of 5 bases from V and 3 bases from J, the junction contained 3 bases not matched to a gene. The CDR3 length is 14 residues. Germline CDR1 SNHLY, CDR2 FYNNEI.